The clone carrying this T cell receptor beta chain was recorded at least ten times. Antigen specificity is unknown. This sample's TCRbeta library carried unique molecular identifier barcodes. TCRdb reanalysed the PCR reads using MiXCR and keeps one entry per CDR3 protein. The sample yields under 70,000 distinct CDR3 sequences, about a tenth seen once. This entry comes from a study of T-cell reconstitution after alpha-beta-depleted transplantation in children. General study findings and limits: T-cell numbers and diversity one year post-transplant derived largely from freshly generated T cells. After transplant, high TCRbeta diversity at day 60 in some patients arose from surviving recipient T cells and thymic progenitors.

Germline V gene sequence: CDR1 SEHNR, CDR2 FQNEAQ (reference sequence). After removal of 2 bases from V and 6 bases from J, the junction contained 9 bases not matched to a gene. CDR3 length equals 15 residues. The chain recombines TRBV7-9 with TRBJ1-2; 7 bases are a match to TRBD1. Sequenced material: PBMCs, taken before TCRalphabeta/CD19-depleted stem cell transplant. This TCR derives from a boy between 10 and 17 years old with acute myeloid leukemia, due to receive a stem cell transplant. CDR3 in DNA: TGTGCCAGCAGCTTAAAAACGACAGGGAATGATGGCTACACCTTC. Translation gives CASSLKTTGNDGYTF.